This entry lists 25 T cell receptor beta chains sequenced from one sample in a study of breast tumors, draining lymph nodes, adjacent tissues. TCRdb itself ran the multiplex PCR reads through MiXCR, one entry per CDR3 protein. Of 180,000 or so distinct CDR3 sequences listed, roughly 31% are singletons. The lymph nodes were axillary draining lymph nodes from breast cancer patients. Sequencing input: axillary lymph node tissue. Receptors were obtained from a female donor with breast cancer. Some clones in this sample may be carry-over from other donors' samples.

This clonotype was detected a few times. The chain couples TRBV28 to TRBJ2-3, with unresolved D. The CDR3 sequence is 15 residues long. V was clipped by 7 bases and J by 0 bases, with 14 bases between them. The germline gives CDR1 MDHEN, CDR2 SYDVKM. CDR3: CASTSDISSTDTQYF. The CDR3 nucleotides read TGTGCCAGCACCTCTGACATATCTAGCACAGATACGCAGTATTTT.

This clonotype showed up just once. This sequence may be a read error, since a much larger clone differs from it by one base. The chain carries TRBV6-1 and TRBJ2-1; 8 positions match TRBD2. Germline V gene sequence: CDR1 MNHNS, CDR2 SASEGT. The CDR3 runs 14 residues. The CDR3 loop is CVSKTQREWNEQFF. The CDR3 DNA follows: TGTGTCAGCAAGACCCAGCGGGAGTGGAATGAGCAGTTCTTC.

J is TRBJ1-4 and V is TRBV5-1, with TRBD1 matching 8 bases. The CDR3 extends over 15 amino acids. Germline V gives CDR1 SGHRS, CDR2 YFSETQ. J was trimmed by 4 bases and V by 5 bases; bases with no gene match: 7. The CDR3 DNA reads as TGCGCCAGCAGAAGGGCGGACAGGGTTAATGAAAAACTGTTTTTT. It encodes CASRRADRVNEKLFF.

This clonotype was seen a handful of times. A read error may explain this, as a much larger clone is one base away. The gene calls are TRBV11-3 and TRBJ1-5; D gene unclear. CDR1 and CDR2 (germline): SGHNT, YENEEA. The CDR3 loop spans 13 amino acids. The CDR3 DNA reads as TGTGCCAGCTGTGCGGGATTCAATCCGCCCCAGCATTTT. It yields the protein CASCAGFNPPQHF.

The rearrangement links TRBV9 to TRBJ2-6, with TRBD2 identical over 10 bases. Germline-derived CDR1 and CDR2 are SGDLS and YYNGEE. Trimming cost V 5 bases and J 2 bases; bases outside gene matches: 10. The CDR3 contains 18 residues. In DNA form, the CDR3 reads TGTGCCAGCAGTCGCACTAGCGGGGATAGGGCTGGGGCCAACGTCCTGACTTTC. Its translation: CASSRTSGDRAGANVLTF. Combining the CDR3 with reference TRBV9 and TRBJ2-6 gives the whole variable domain DSGVTQTPKHLITATGQRVTLRCSPRSGDLSVYWYQQSLDQGLQFLIQYYNGEERAKGNILERFSAQQFPDLHSELNLSSLELGDSALYFCASSRTSGDRAGANVLTFGAGSRLTVL.

The chain couples TRBV3-1 to TRBJ2-2; perhaps D is TRBD1 or TRBD2 (6 bases each). The V gene lost 4 bases and the J gene lost 3 bases, with 12 bases spanning the gap. CDR3 length: 15 amino acids. Germline CDR1 reads LGHDT; CDR2 reads YNNKEL (reference sequence). CDR3 amino acids: CASSLRGADTGELFF. CDR3 sequence (DNA): TGTGCCAGCAGCCTAAGGGGGGCCGACACCGGGGAGCTGTTTTTT.

The chain employs TRBV18 and TRBJ1-1; D gene unclear. Germline V gives CDR1 KGHSH, CDR2 LQKENI. V was clipped by 5 bases and J by 1 base, with 11 bases between them. The CDR3 sequence is 14 residues long. CDR3 DNA: TGTGCCAGCTCAGGCAATCCTAGGAACACTGAAGCTTTCTTT. Translated: CASSGNPRNTEAFF.

A few counts support this clonotype. A read error may be the cause here, since a much bigger clone is one base away. The chain has TRBV5-6 and TRBJ2-1; unclear D gene. Trimming removed 1 base at V and 0 bases at J, with 11 bases between. Germline V gene data show CDR1 as SGHDT and CDR2 as YYEEEE. The CDR3 length is 16 residues. CDR3 sequence reads: CASSLLGPSSYNEQFF. The CDR3 nucleotides are TGTGCCAGCAGCTTGTTAGGGCCCAGCTCCTACAATGAGCAGTTCTTC.

This clonotype was detected a few times. The J gene is TRBJ1-1, the V gene TRBV10-3, with a tentative D call TRBD1 (5 bases). The germline V gene encodes CDR1 ENHRY and CDR2 SYGVKD. The CDR3 totals 15 residues. Between the trimmed V and J ends, which lost 0 bases and 0 bases, there was a span of 8 bases. The CDR3 reads CAISESTDMNTEAFF. The DNA of the CDR3 is TGTGCCATCAGTGAGTCGACAGATATGAACACTGAAGCTTTCTTT.

The rearrangement links TRBV7-2 to TRBJ1-4; the D is unclear. V lost 3 bases, J lost 7 bases, and 21 bases lay in between. From germline, CDR1 is SGHTA and CDR2 FQGNSA. The CDR3 extends over 17 amino acids. CDR3 in DNA: TGTGCCAGCAGCTTGGAGGTCGGCGGTCTTTCCGGTGAAAAACTGTTTTTT. It encodes CASSLEVGGLSGEKLFF.

Notes on this clonotype: A read error is possible here, since a much larger clone lies one base away. This chain links TRBV10-3 with TRBJ2-3, with 8 bases fitting TRBD1. CDR1 ENHRY and CDR2 SYGVKD come from the germline V gene. This CDR3 has 14 residues. CDR3 loop: CASSYLQGADSQYF. CDR3 in DNA: TGTGCCAGCAGTTACCTCCAGGGGGCAGATTCGCAGTATTTT.

The chain uses TRBV6-5 and TRBJ2-7; TRBD2 might be the D (7 bases). Trimming pared 5 bases from V and 2 bases from J, leaving 19 bases between. This CDR3 is 16 amino acids long. Germline V gene data show CDR1 as MNHEY and CDR2 as SVGAGI. In DNA form, the CDR3 reads TGTGCCAGCAGTCACTTCTCGGGGGGCACAGCCTACGAGCAGTACTTC. Its translation is CASSHFSGGTAYEQYF.

In this sample, this clonotype turned up many times. The V gene is TRBV20-1, the J gene TRBJ2-5; the match to TRBD2 covers 7 bases. Trimming at V came to 1 base and at J to 2 bases, leaving 7 bases not matched to a gene. The CDR3 spans 15 residues. Germline CDR1 and CDR2: DFQATT and SNEGSKA (reference sequence). CDR3 amino acids: CSARVAGVGQETQYF. In DNA, the CDR3 is TGCAGTGCTAGAGTTGCGGGAGTCGGGCAAGAGACCCAGTACTTC.

This clonotype was observed at least ten times. The chain joins TRBV5-5 to TRBJ2-1, with no clear D. The CDR3 spans 13 residues. Trimming pared 3 bases from V and 7 bases from J, leaving 11 bases between. Per the germline V gene, CDR1 is SGHKS and CDR2 is YYEKEE (reference sequence). This CDR3 reads CASSYLARNEQFF. CDR3 DNA sequence: TGTGCCAGCAGCTACTTAGCACGAAATGAGCAGTTCTTC.

This clonotype was counted ten times or more. V and J are TRBV3-1 and TRBJ2-3, with unresolved D. This CDR3 region has 16 residues. Germline assignment: CDR1 LGHDT and CDR2 YNNKEL (reference sequence). The germline V and J ends were trimmed by 4 bases and 10 bases, with 24 bases remaining between them. CDR3 bases: TGTGCCAGCAGCCCGCCCCTCGCTAGACCCCCCGCTTCGCAGTATTTT. Amino acid sequence: CASSPPLARPPASQYF.

For this clonotype: Given a much more abundant clone one base away, this may be a read error. The gene calls are TRBV20-1 and TRBJ2-1; no firm D call. Germline V gene sequence: CDR1 DFQATT, CDR2 SNEGSKA (reference sequence). The CDR3 contains 12 residues. The CDR3 loop reads CSAGLNYNEPFF. The CDR3 nucleotides read TGCAGTGCTGGTCTCAACTACAATGAGCCGTTCTTC.

The V call is TRBV2, the J call TRBJ1-2; 9 bases align to TRBD1. This CDR3 comprises 15 residues. J lost 4 bases, V lost 7 bases, and 10 bases had no gene match. CDR1 and CDR2 (germline): SNHLY, FYNNEI. The CDR3, as DNA: TGTGCCAGCAATTCCGGACAGGGGACGATCTATGGCTACACCTTC. Its translation is CASNSGQGTIYGYTF.

This clonotype was seen more than once but under ten times. The V and J genes are TRBV30 and TRBJ2-2, with 12 bases aligning to TRBD2. J gave up 5 bases and V 3 bases, and 4 bases lay outside the gene matches. Germline V gene sequence: CDR1 GTSNPN, CDR2 SVGIG (reference sequence). CDR3 length: 15 residues. Written as DNA, the CDR3 is TGTGCCTGGAGGTCTAGCGGGAGGGGTACCGGGGAGCTGTTTTTT. It yields the protein CAWRSSGRGTGELFF. The whole variable domain, remainder taken from reference TRBV30 and TRBJ2-2, is SQTIHQWPATLVQPVGSPLSLECTVEGTSNPNLYWYRQAAGRGLQLLFYSVGIGQISSEVPQNLSASRPQDRQFILSSKKLLLSDSGFYLCAWRSSGRGTGELFFGEGSRLTVL.

Of note for this clonotype: A read error may explain this, as a much larger clone is one base away. The chain is built from TRBV6-2 or TRBV6-3 and TRBJ2-1; maybe TRBD1 (5 bases). This CDR3 is built from 13 residues. V lost 5 bases to trimming and J lost 10 bases, with 15 bases between them. Germline CDR1 and CDR2: MNHEY and SVGEGT. CDR3 sequence reads: CASSHPGLYEQFF. The CDR3 DNA reads TGTGCCAGCAGTCATCCAGGGCTCTACGAGCAGTTCTTC.

This clonotype came up a few times. V usage is TRBV5-8 and J usage is TRBJ2-4; 10 bases are shared with TRBD1. This CDR3 spans 15 amino acids. Germline assignment: CDR1 SGHTS and CDR2 YDEGEE. V lost 4 bases, J lost 8 bases, and 9 bases stayed unmatched. The CDR3 DNA is TGTGCCAGCAGCAAGACAGGGGGCGGCGGGGACATTCAGTACTTC. Translated, it gives CASSKTGGGGDIQYF.

A note on this clonotype: It is likely a read error, because the conserved phenylalanine at the end of the CDR3 is missing. The V gene is TRBV5-4, the J gene TRBJ2-3; 7 nucleotides align to TRBD2. This CDR3 comprises 16 residues. Germline V lookup: CDR1 SGHNT, CDR2 YYREEE (reference sequence). CDR3 nucleotides: TGTGCCAGCAGCTTGGTGGCGGGAGCTTACACAGGTACGCAGTATTCT. Residues: CASSLVAGAYTGTQYS.

In the case of this clonotype: A clone one base away is much larger, so this may be a read error. The CDR3 bases are TGCAGTGCTATGGGACTAGCAGGCTACGCGCAGTACTTC. It is translated as CSAMGLAGYAQYF. The V and J genes are TRBV20-1 and TRBJ2-7; 9 bases map to TRBD2. This CDR3 contains 13 residues. Germline values: CDR1 DFQATT, CDR2 SNEGSKA (reference sequence).

The table lists this clonotype with many counts. V gene TRBV12-3 or TRBV12-4 combines with J gene TRBJ2-3; weak D call: TRBD1 (5 bases). Trimming left V 3 bases short and J 4 bases short, with 11 bases between. This CDR3 has 14 residues. Written as DNA, the CDR3 is TGTGCCAGCAGTTTTTTGCAGGGCGCAGATACGCAGTATTTT. Translated, it gives CASSFLQGADTQYF.

This clonotype was seen more than once but under ten times. This may be a read error: a much more frequent sequence differs by one nucleotide. This chain connects TRBV5-1 to TRBJ2-1, with 15 bases identical to TRBD2. Trimming took 7 bases from V and 6 from J; bases not matched to a gene: 11. Germline CDR1 SGHRS, CDR2 YFSETQ. This CDR3 contains 17 residues. CDR3 in DNA: TGCGCCAGCGGCCCGGGACTAGCGGGGGGTCCGGTCAATGAGCAGTTCTTC. Translated: CASGPGLAGGPVNEQFF.

This clonotype was detected ten times or more. This chain uses TRBV2 with TRBJ1-2; 9 bases align to TRBD1. The trim removed 5 bases at V and 1 base at J, leaving 8 bases unmatched. CDR3 length: 16 residues. Germline V gene lookup returns CDR1 SNHLY and CDR2 FYNNEI. The CDR3 reads CASSYRDRVGNYGYTF. The DNA of the CDR3 is TGTGCCAGCAGTTACCGGGACAGGGTGGGTAACTATGGCTACACCTTC.